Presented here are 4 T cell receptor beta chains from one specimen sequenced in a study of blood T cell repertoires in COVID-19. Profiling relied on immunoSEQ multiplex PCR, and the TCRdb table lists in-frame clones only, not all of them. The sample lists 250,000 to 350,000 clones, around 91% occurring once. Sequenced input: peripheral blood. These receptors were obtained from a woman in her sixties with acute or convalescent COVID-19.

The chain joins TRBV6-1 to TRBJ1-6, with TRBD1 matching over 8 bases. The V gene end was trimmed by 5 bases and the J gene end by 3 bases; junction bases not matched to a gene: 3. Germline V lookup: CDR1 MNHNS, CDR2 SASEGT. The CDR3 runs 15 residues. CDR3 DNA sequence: TGTGCCAGCAGTACGACAGGGGACTATAATTCACCCCTCCACTTT. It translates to CASSTTGDYNSPLHF.

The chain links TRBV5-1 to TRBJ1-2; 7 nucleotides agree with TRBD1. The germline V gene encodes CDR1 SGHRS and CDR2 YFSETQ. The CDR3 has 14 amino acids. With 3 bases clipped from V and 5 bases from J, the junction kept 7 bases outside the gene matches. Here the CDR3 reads CASSSGGTGYGYTF. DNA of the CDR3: TGCGCCAGCAGCTCAGGGGGGACGGGGTATGGCTACACCTTC.

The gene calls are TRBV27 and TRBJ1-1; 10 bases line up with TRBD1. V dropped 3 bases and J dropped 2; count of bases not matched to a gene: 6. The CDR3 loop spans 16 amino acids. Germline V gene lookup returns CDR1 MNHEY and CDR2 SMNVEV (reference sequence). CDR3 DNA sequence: TGTGCCAGCAGTTTTGATAGGGACAGGGGTAACACTGAAGCTTTCTTT. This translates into CASSFDRDRGNTEAFF.

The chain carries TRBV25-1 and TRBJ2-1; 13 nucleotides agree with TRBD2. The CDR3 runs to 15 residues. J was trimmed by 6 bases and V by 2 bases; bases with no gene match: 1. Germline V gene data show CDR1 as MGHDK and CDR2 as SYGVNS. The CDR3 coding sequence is TGTGCCAGCAGTGAAACTAGCGGGGGGGCCAATGAGCAGTTCTTC. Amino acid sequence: CASSETSGGANEQFF. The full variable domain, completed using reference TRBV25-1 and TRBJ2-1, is EADIYQTPRYLVIGTGKKITLECSQTMGHDKMYWYQQDPGMELHLIHYSYGVNSTEKGDLSSESTVSRIRTEHFPLTLESARPSHTSQYLCASSETSGGANEQFFGPGTRLTVL.